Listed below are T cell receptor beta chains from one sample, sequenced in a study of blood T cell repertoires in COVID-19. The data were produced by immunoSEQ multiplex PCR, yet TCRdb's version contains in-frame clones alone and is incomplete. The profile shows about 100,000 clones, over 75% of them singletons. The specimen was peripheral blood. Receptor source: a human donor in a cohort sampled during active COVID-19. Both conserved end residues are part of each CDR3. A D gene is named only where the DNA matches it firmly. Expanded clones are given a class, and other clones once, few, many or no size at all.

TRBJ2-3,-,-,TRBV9,CASSLTRSTDTQYF,TGTGCCAGCAGCCTCACTAGAAGCACAGATACGCAGTATTTT
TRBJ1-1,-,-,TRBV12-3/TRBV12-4,CASTIRQNTEAFF,TGTGCCAGCACCATACGACAGAACACTGAAGCTTTCTTT
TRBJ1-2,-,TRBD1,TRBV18,CASSPDRGLGYTF,TGTGCCAGCTCACCGGACAGGGGACTTGGCTACACCTTC
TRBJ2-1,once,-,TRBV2,CASSFSRGEQFF,TGTGCCAGCAGTTTCTCACGGGGTGAGCAGTTCTTC
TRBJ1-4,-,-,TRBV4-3,CASSQDDRTNEKLFF,TGCGCCAGCAGCCAAGATGACAGAACTAATGAAAAACTGTTTTTT
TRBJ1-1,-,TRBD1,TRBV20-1,CSASKTGGWTEAFF,TGCAGTGCTAGTAAAACAGGGGGATGGACTGAAGCTTTCTTT
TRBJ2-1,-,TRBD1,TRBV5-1,CASSWGQGTDNEQFF,TGCGCCAGCAGCTGGGGACAGGGAACCGACAATGAGCAGTTCTTC
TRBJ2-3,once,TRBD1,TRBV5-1,CASSSYLRQGGTDTQYF,TGCGCCAGCAGCTCGTACCTCCGACAGGGTGGGACAGATACGCAGTATTTT
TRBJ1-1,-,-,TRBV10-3,CAIKLGEATEAFF,TGTGCCATCAAATTAGGGGAGGCCACTGAAGCTTTCTTT
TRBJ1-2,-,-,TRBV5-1,CASSLVPTYYGYTF,TGCGCCAGCAGCTTGGTGCCCACATACTATGGCTACACCTTC
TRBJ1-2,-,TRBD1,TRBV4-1,CASSRSGQGAQGDGYTF,TGCGCCAGCAGCCGTTCCGGACAGGGGGCGCAGGGGGATGGCTACACCTTC
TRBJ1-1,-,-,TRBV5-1,CASSSGGTFPGEAFF,TGCGCCAGCAGTTCTGGCGGGACTTTCCCGGGGGAAGCTTTCTTT
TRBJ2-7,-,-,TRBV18,CASSPGTFRSYEQYF,TGTGCCAGCTCACCCGGGACATTTAGGTCGTACGAGCAGTACTTC
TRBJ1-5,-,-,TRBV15,CATSRDNSNQPQHF,TGTGCCACCAGCAGAGATAATAGCAATCAGCCCCAGCATTTT
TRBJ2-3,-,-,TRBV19,CASSILSETTDTQYF,TGTGCCAGTAGTATCCTTAGCGAGACTACAGATACGCAGTATTTT
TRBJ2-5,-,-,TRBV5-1,CASSLAGGLETQYF,TGCGCCAGCAGCTTGGCCGGGGGGCTAGAGACCCAGTACTTC
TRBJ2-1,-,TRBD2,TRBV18,CASSGTSGSYNEQFF,TGTGCCAGCTCAGGGACTAGCGGGAGCTACAATGAGCAGTTCTTC
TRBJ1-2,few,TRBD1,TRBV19,CASSALRGRGGYTF,TGTGCCAGTAGTGCTCTCAGGGGGCGAGGAGGCTACACCTTC
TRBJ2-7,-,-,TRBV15,CATSSPSGREDEQYF,TGTGCCACCAGCTCACCCTCGGGCCGGGAAGACGAGCAGTACTTC
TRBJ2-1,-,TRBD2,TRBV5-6,CASSRASGRVVGNEQFF,TGTGCCAGCAGCCGGGCTAGCGGGAGGGTCGTCGGGAATGAGCAGTTCTTC
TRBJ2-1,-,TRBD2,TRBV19,CASSRGGDYNEQFF,TGTGCCAGTAGTAGGGGGGGGGACTACAATGAGCAGTTCTTC
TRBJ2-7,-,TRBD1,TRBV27,CASSLNPRGPYEQYF,TGTGCCAGCAGTTTGAACCCCAGGGGGCCCTACGAGCAGTACTTC
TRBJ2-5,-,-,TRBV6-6,CASNGLSSETQYF,TGTGCCAGCAATGGACTGTCTTCTGAGACCCAGTACTTC
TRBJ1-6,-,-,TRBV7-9,CASSPNRDKNSPLHF,TGTGCCAGCAGCCCGAACCGGGACAAGAATTCACCCCTCCACTTT
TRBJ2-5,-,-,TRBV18,CASARTVQETQYF,TGTGCCAGCGCACGGACAGTTCAAGAGACCCAGTACTTC
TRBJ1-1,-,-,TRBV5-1,CASSLTTGGEAFF,TGCGCCAGCAGCTTGACGACAGGTGGGGAAGCTTTCTTT
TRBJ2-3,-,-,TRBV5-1,CASSQVLRGAGDTQYF,TGCGCCAGCAGCCAAGTTCTCCGGGGGGCGGGAGATACGCAGTATTTT
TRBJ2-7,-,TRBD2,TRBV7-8,CASSPTSGGAGEQYF,TGTGCCAGCAGCCCCACTAGCGGGGGGGCCGGCGAGCAGTACTTC
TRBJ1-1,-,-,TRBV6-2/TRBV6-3,CASSQQGYTEAFF,TGTGCCAGCAGCCAACAGGGATACACTGAAGCTTTCTTT